This record covers a single TCR beta chain. Its antigen is not identified. CDR1 and CDR2 (germline): GTSNPN, SVGIG (reference sequence). V dropped 5 bases and J dropped 0 bases, with 12 bases sitting between them. The CDR3 totals 14 residues. Only in-frame clones appear in the TCRdb table, and some are missing; sequencing was by immunoSEQ multiplex PCR. Seen here are roughly 23,000 clones, roughly 89% observed once, and the top ten hold roughly 1.6%. This entry belongs to a study of T cell repertoires and Cas9 in healthy adults. Overall study: Characterization of SpCas9-reactive CD4 and CD8 T cells covered multi-effector potency, cytotoxicity and lineage.

Overall study findings and caveats: Reportedly, SpCas9-reactive effector T cell proliferation and function were mitigated by SpCas9-reactive Tregs in vitro.

The chain couples TRBV30 to TRBJ2-3; D might be TRBD1 (6 bases). This sequence was found in a human donor in good health. The specimen was CD4+ effector T cells (CD127+, CD25-, CD137-, CD154-) from PBMCs; culture status not recorded. The CDR3 region has the DNA TGTGCCTGGGACAGGCCAGGGAGCACAGATACGCAGTATTTT. It translates to CAWDRPGSTDTQYF. Looking up the rest from reference TRBV30 and TRBJ2-3 gives the full variable domain: SQTIHQWPATLVQPVGSPLSLECTVEGTSNPNLYWYRQAAGRGLQLLFYSVGIGQISSEVPQNLSASRPQDRQFILSSKKLLLSDSGFYLCAWDRPGSTDTQYFGPGTRLTVL.